These T cell receptor beta chains were read from a single sample in a study of blood T cell repertoires in COVID-19. Here immunoSEQ multiplex PCR was the method, and the copy in TCRdb shows in-frame clones only, minus some. The table includes approximately 100,000 clones, 75% to 90% detected once. Source material: peripheral blood. The receptors here all came from a woman older than 75 with active COVID-19. The CDR3 runs from the conserved cysteine through the conserved F or W. D genes are given only for firm matches. Only part of the rows carry a size: once, few, many, or a class if the clone is expanded.

V gene,J gene,D gene,clone size,CDR3 protein,CDR3 DNA
TRBV29-1,TRBJ2-1,NA,NA,CSVVGSGNEQFF,TGCAGCGTTGTAGGGAGCGGCAATGAGCAGTTCTTC
TRBV7-3,TRBJ2-1,TRBD2,once,CASSHLAGGWDEQFF,TGTGCCAGCAGCCACCTAGCGGGAGGGTGGGATGAGCAGTTCTTC
TRBV19,TRBJ2-7,NA,NA,CASTDTGSEQYF,TGTGCCAGTACCGACACAGGGAGCGAGCAGTACTTC
TRBV10-3,TRBJ2-1,TRBD2,NA,CAISPGTSGTRSGHEQFF,TGTGCCATCAGCCCCGGGACTAGCGGGACAAGGTCCGGCCATGAGCAGTTCTTC
TRBV27,TRBJ2-3,TRBD2,NA,CASSLGEGRTDTQYF,TGTGCCAGCAGTTTAGGGGAGGGGCGCACAGATACGCAGTATTTT
TRBV7-9,TRBJ2-5,TRBD2,NA,CASSFFAGVGTQYF,TGTGCCAGCAGCTTTTTCGCGGGAGTCGGGACCCAGTACTTC
TRBV12-3/TRBV12-4,TRBJ2-7,TRBD2,NA,CASWGAGGVQYF,TGTGCCAGCTGGGGGGCGGGAGGGGTGCAGTACTTC
TRBV5-1,TRBJ1-1,NA,NA,CASSLGEGEAFF,TGCGCCAGCAGCTTGGGGGAGGGTGAAGCTTTCTTT
TRBV3-1/TRBV3-2,TRBJ2-7,NA,NA,CASSYDFPLDEQYF,TGTGCCAGCAGCTACGACTTCCCCTTGGACGAGCAGTACTTC
TRBV7-2,TRBJ2-7,TRBD2,NA,CASSLASTSGRARTYEQYF,TGTGCCAGCAGCTTAGCCTCGACTAGCGGGAGGGCCAGGACCTACGAGCAGTACTTC
TRBV19,TRBJ2-1,TRBD1,NA,CASSIGQGAHNEQFF,TGTGCCAGTAGTATTGGGCAGGGGGCCCACAATGAGCAGTTCTTC
TRBV18,TRBJ2-7,TRBD2,NA,CASSASGSRSYEQYF,TGTGCCAGCTCAGCTAGCGGGAGCAGGTCTTACGAGCAGTACTTC
TRBV5-1,TRBJ2-3,NA,few,CASRNSPTDTQYF,TGCGCCAGCAGGAACTCCCCCACAGATACGCAGTATTTT
TRBV7-3,TRBJ2-2,TRBD1,NA,CASSLDRVRTGELFF,TGTGCCAGCAGCTTAGACAGGGTGCGGACCGGGGAGCTGTTTTTT
TRBV19,TRBJ2-7,TRBD2,NA,CASSILAGSEEQYF,TGTGCCAGTAGTATACTAGCGGGATCGGAGGAGCAGTACTTC
TRBV6-5,TRBJ2-7,TRBD2,NA,CASRGTSGRIDEQYF,TGTGCCAGCAGGGGGACTAGCGGGAGGATCGACGAGCAGTACTTC
TRBV19,TRBJ2-1,TRBD2,NA,CASNPSGRLYNEQFF,TGTGCCAGTAACCCAAGCGGGAGGTTATACAATGAGCAGTTCTTC
TRBV4-2,TRBJ2-5,TRBD2,NA,CASSHPIAGETQYF,TGTGCCAGCAGCCATCCTATAGCGGGAGAGACCCAGTACTTC
TRBV4-3,TRBJ2-3,TRBD2,NA,CASSPSGGGSRTDTQYF,TGCGCCAGCAGCCCCAGCGGTGGCGGGAGTCGCACAGATACGCAGTATTTT
TRBV14,TRBJ1-2,NA,NA,CASSQLANYGYTF,TGTGCCAGCAGCCAACTAGCTAACTATGGCTACACCTTC
TRBV9,TRBJ2-3,TRBD2,NA,CASSVATISERGTDTQYF,TGTGCCAGCAGCGTAGCTACCATTTCCGAGCGGGGTACAGATACGCAGTATTTT
TRBV3-1/TRBV3-2,TRBJ1-5,TRBD1,NA,CASSQGTGGNQPQHF,TGTGCCAGCAGCCAAGGGACAGGGGGCAATCAGCCCCAGCATTTT